This T cell receptor beta chain appears in the sequencing data of a study of blood T cell repertoires in COVID-19. The overall study: T cells, B-cell-depleted T cells, or PBMCs provided the cDNA or gDNA that served as material.

V lost 2 bases and J 5 bases, leaving 13 bases between the germline ends. CDR3 length equals 15 residues. The germline V gene encodes CDR1 MGHRA and CDR2 YSYEKL. How the authors handled the data: Amplified reference gene primers provided the basis for estimating nucleated cell counts. Sequencing was performed with immunoSEQ multiplex PCR; in TCRdb, only in-frame clones are kept and a portion is missing. The V and J calls and clone size were taken over from that table, and D and trimming were inferred from the DNA. The sample includes 200,000 to 300,000 clones, just under 90% of them seen just once. Participants were aged roughly 18 to 90 years, lived in 20 to 30 US areas, and enrolled virtually.

The sample comprised PBMCs or T cells enriched from blood (not recorded which). This sequence was found in a woman between 25 and 40 years old with acute COVID-19. The chain joins TRBV4-1 to TRBJ1-5; D perhaps matches TRBD1 (6 bases). The CDR3 DNA reads TGCGCCAGCAGCCAACAAGGCAGGGGTGATCAGCCCCAGCATTTT. This codes for CASSQQGRGDQPQHF.